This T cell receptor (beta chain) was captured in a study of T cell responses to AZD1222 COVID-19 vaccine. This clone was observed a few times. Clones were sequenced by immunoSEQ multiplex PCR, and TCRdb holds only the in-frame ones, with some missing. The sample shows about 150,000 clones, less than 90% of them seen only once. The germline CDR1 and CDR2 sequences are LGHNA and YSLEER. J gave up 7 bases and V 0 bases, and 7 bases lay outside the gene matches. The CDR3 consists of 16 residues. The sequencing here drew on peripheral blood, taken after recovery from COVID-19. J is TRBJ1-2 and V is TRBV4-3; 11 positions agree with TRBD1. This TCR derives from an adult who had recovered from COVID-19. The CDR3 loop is CASSQDGDRGSAGYTF. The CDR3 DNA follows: TGCGCCAGCAGCCAAGACGGGGACAGGGGGTCGGCTGGCTACACCTTC.